These 3 T cell receptor beta chains came from one sample sequenced in a study of naive and memory T cell subsets. Study results and caveats: Naive repertoires, especially CD8, held a few larger clonotypes, possibly memory cells re-expressing CD45RA.

Their antigens remain unidentified. Two oligonucleotides, mixed equimolar, formed the beta constant-region primer covering TRBC1 and TRBC2. Ligated cDNA was amplified by four rounds of PCR with nested alpha and beta constant-region primers and SP2. MiXCR, run by TCRdb on the UMI-ligation and nested PCR reads, gives a single entry per CDR3 protein. The table records 150,000 or so distinct CDR3 sequences, roughly 23% of them present only once. Sequencing was performed on naive CD4+ T cells from blood. The receptors were sampled from a human donor in good health.

This clonotype has more than one count but fewer than ten. The CDR3: CASSNSPGQGIGEQFF. DNA of the CDR3: TGTGCCAGCAGCAATAGTCCGGGACAGGGGATCGGTGAGCAGTTCTTC. The chain recombines TRBV7-7 with TRBJ2-1; 10 nucleotides line up with TRBD1. Germline V gives CDR1 SSHAT, CDR2 FNYEAQ (reference sequence). The CDR3 covers 16 residues. The V and J ends lost 5 bases and 9 bases, in that order; junction bases with no gene match: 13.

There are a few counts of this clonotype. The J gene is TRBJ1-1, the V gene TRBV20-1; D gene uncertain. With 3 bases removed from V and 7 bases from J, the gap between germline ends came to 9 bases. The CDR3 runs to 11 residues. Germline assignment: CDR1 DFQATT and CDR2 SNEGSKA (reference sequence). DNA for the CDR3: TGCAGTGCTAGTGTTCCAGTTGAAGCTTTCTTT. Its translation is CSASVPVEAFF.

The chain carries TRBV29-1 and TRBJ2-1; tentative D call: TRBD2 (6 bases). V lost 4 bases, J lost 2 bases, and 12 bases lay in between. Per germline, CDR1 SQVTM and CDR2 ANQGSEA. The CDR3 runs to 14 residues. CDR3 in amino acids: CSVGGTSAYNEQFF. The CDR3 coding sequence is TGCAGCGTTGGGGGGACTTCAGCCTACAATGAGCAGTTCTTC.